Given below is one T cell receptor (beta chain) in context. This clonotype showed up many times. Its target antigen remains unknown. Per-base quality was not reported, and no clone a single base away is much larger than it. The germline ends are 15 bases apart after V is trimmed by 6 bases and J by 3 bases. Spanning cysteine to phenylalanine, the CDR3 consists of 14 amino acids. Of the read, only the CDR3 DNA is kept; its 42 bases are in frame from base 1. These data originate in a study of identical twins (dated by TCRdb to 2016 to 2017). Notes on the research overall: TCR alpha and beta repertoires from monozygotic twins, unrelated adults of various ages and cord blood were deep-sequenced to test whether fetal clonotypes persist. To rule out contamination, the twin experiments were replicated at different times with different library preparation protocols. What the work shows at the level of the full study, not this receptor alone: Compared with coincidental sharing between unrelated individuals, out-of-frame TCR alpha sequences shared between twins had an excess of sequences with low generation probability. Excess twin sharing in beta out-of-frame sequences was weaker because fewer shared sequences lowered the signal-to-noise ratio. Because the same donors could not be followed over many years, conclusions were based on cross-sectional statistical analysis. Fewer insertions were carried by abundant cord blood beta clonotypes; a weaker similar trend was observed in young adult naive repertoires, while no such trend was observed in memory repertoires. Out-of-frame TCR alpha sharing in monozygotic twins was systematically underestimated by recombination models, whereas sharing between unrelated individuals was in agreement with the recombination models. Zero-insertion analyses could be partly confounded by invariant T cells such as MAIT and iNKT, though diverse VJ usage argued against such confounding for most clonotypes.

All donors were healthy Caucasians. Three pairs of female monozygotic twins, all aged about 18 to 29 years, made up the twin cohort. Peripheral blood mononuclear cells were used as the source from which RNA for TCR libraries was isolated. Library preparation used 5' RACE. Sequencing instrument: Illumina HiSeq 2000. Template switching added a universal primer binding site, and the final cDNA carried a unique molecular identifier that allowed TCR cDNA molecules to be counted accurately. Specific primers in the conserved constant-segment region were used to synthesize first-strand cDNA for TCR alpha and beta chains. To control for contamination, each cDNA library was double barcoded with a SMART-Mk sample barcode plus Illumina barcodes. TruSeq adapter sequences, together with Illumina sample barcodes, were added in two successive PCR steps. Sequencing of the TCR alpha and beta cDNA libraries was done on the Illumina HiSeq platform using custom primers. Processing in the source paper ran as follows. MiGEC processed the raw reads to extract unique molecular identifiers, while MiXCR was used to determine the CDR3 positions. Recombination models were inferred per individual with the repgenHMM and IGoR tools using an EM algorithm. Shared clonotype analysis was performed with the tcR package in R, normalizing sharing by the product of cloneset sizes. Out-of-frame nonproductive sequences were analyzed to study raw recombination free of thymic and clonal selection effects. TCRdb reanalyzed the raw reads on its own, using fastp at Q25 for trimming and MiXCR for clone calling, and kept in-frame beta chains. Rows with one shared CDR3 protein collapse into an entry with the most common genes and DNA. None of the V and J calls come from the authors' own analysis; TCRdb made them. The sample records roughly 690,000 distinct CDR3 sequences, about 20% of which are singletons. The top ten hold 4.3% of the sample.

These data were also filed under a second study, of T cells expressing NK-cell markers. The second study reports: TCR beta-chain repertoires were profiled in sorted CD3+CD56+NKG2C+, CD3+CD56+NKG2C- and CD3+CD56-NKG2C+ T-cell subsets from several donors. Among the eight sequenced donors, only one was HCMV-seronegative, while the other seven were HCMV-seropositive. In several experiments an anti-gammadeltaTCR antibody was added to restrict sorting to alphabetaTCR-expressing T cells. In six donors, the dominant CD3+CD56+NKG2C+ clonotypes ranked among the top 10 CD8+ clonotypes, making up about 1.0-7.5% of CD8+ T cells. Those dominant clonotypes were again the most abundant among CD3+CD56-NKG2C+ cells in a handful of donors, at about 28.3-60.1%. Whether the expanded NKG2C-expressing T cell clones were specific for HCMV antigens was left unclear. All eight donors whose samples were sequenced were randomly selected healthy volunteers, three of them men and five women. To determine HCMV serostatus, a commercial ELISA kit was used to detect HCMV-specific IgG in serum. For six donors, bulk peripheral blood T-cell repertoires were also sequenced from unsorted PBMC. Reads were demultiplexed and grouped by UMI with MIGEC, and clonotypes were assembled and quantified with MiTCR. To exclude erroneous sequences, any TCR cDNA sequence not supported by at least two reads was discarded. Downstream repertoire analysis used the tcR package, and clonotypes were matched across fractions by CDR3 nucleotide sequence plus V segment. VDJmatch was used to annotate antigen specificity against VDJdb, with one amino acid substitution allowed in CDR3.

Sequencing was carried out using PBMCs. This TCR was recovered from a woman between 18 and 30 years old in good health. Recombination joined TRBV12-3 or TRBV12-4 with TRBJ2-7; TRBD1 is a weak D gene call, 6 bases matching. The DNA is as follows: TGTGCCAGCAGCCCCAGGGGCGGAGGCTACGAGCAGTACTTC. It translates to CASSPRGGGYEQYF.